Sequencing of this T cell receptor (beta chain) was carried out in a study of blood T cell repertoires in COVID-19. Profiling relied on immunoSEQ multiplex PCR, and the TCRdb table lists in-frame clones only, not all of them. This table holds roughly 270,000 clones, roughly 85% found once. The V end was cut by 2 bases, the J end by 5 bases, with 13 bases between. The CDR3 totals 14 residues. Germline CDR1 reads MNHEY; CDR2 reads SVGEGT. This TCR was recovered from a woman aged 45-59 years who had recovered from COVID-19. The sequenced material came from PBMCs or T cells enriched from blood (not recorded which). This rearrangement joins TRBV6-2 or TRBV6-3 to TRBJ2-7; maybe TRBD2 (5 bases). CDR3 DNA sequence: TGTGCCAGCAGTTACAGTATTCTTAGCGACGAGCAGTACTTC. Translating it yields CASSYSILSDEQYF.